Each of the 20 T cell receptor beta chains below was sequenced from the same sample in a study of T cell responses to AZD1222 COVID-19 vaccine (dated by TCRdb to the early 2020s). Sample time point, as interpreted from the label and publication: about 28 days (+/-7) after the second vaccine dose. Library preparation employed the immunoSEQ multiplex PCR assay. TCRdb limited this immuneACCESS table to in-frame rearrangements with V and J called. A share of clones is missing; checked studies link under half to unresolved V genes, and the rest is unexplained. For this sample there are 150,000 to 200,000 clones; 80% to 95% appear just once. The ten largest clones add up to over 0.95% of the sample. The specimen was peripheral blood, collected 28 days after the second AZD1222 dose. The receptors originated from an adult who received the AZD1222 COVID-19 vaccine.

This chain links TRBV7-9 with TRBJ2-7; D remains unclear. Trimming pared 5 bases from V and 4 bases from J, leaving 9 bases between. Germline V gene lookup returns CDR1 SEHNR and CDR2 FQNEAQ (reference sequence). The length of the CDR3 is 12 residues. CDR3 nucleotide sequence: TGTGCCAGCAGCCCAGCGATTTACGAGCAGTACTTC. Amino acids: CASSPAIYEQYF.

V usage is TRBV7-2 and J usage is TRBJ2-2; TRBD1 agrees at 7 bases. J lost 5 bases, V lost 5 bases, and 5 bases had no gene match. Looked up from germline, CDR1 is SGHTA and CDR2 is FQGNSA. There are 14 residues in the CDR3. In DNA form, the CDR3 reads TGTGCCAGCAGCCCCTGGGACAGAACCGGGGAGCTGTTTTTT. Amino acid sequence: CASSPWDRTGELFF.

The CDR3 protein is CASSSRGPSNTDTQYF. The CDR3 DNA reads TGTGCCAGCAGCTCACGCGGTCCTTCGAACACAGATACGCAGTATTTT. The chain carries TRBV7-3 and TRBJ2-3; D unresolved. This CDR3 is built from 16 residues. Germline CDR1 SGHTA, CDR2 FQGTGA. V was shortened by 4 bases and J by 2 bases, with 16 bases between the two germline ends.

This rearrangement joins TRBV2 to TRBJ2-3, with D perhaps being TRBD1 or TRBD2 (6 bases each). Trimming took 3 bases from V and 2 from J, leaving 12 bases between them. The germline V gene encodes CDR1 SNHLY and CDR2 FYNNEI. This CDR3 is built from 15 residues. The CDR3 bases are TGTGCCAGCAGTGACCTGGCGGGACACACAGATACGCAGTATTTT. It is translated as CASSDLAGHTDTQYF.

The J gene is TRBJ1-1, the V gene TRBV18; D not resolved. V was cut by 3 bases and J by 1 base, with 3 bases left in between. The CDR3 contains 12 residues. CDR1 and CDR2 from the germline V gene are KGHSH and LQKENI. CDR3 residues: CASSPQNTEAFF. Here the CDR3 DNA reads TGTGCCAGCTCACCGCAGAACACTGAAGCTTTCTTT.

The chain has TRBV18 and TRBJ2-1, with D hard to call. Trimming pared 1 base from V and 9 bases from J, leaving 4 bases between. This CDR3 is 11 amino acids long. The V gene's germline CDR1 is KGHSH and CDR2 LQKENI. The CDR3 DNA reads TGTGCCAGCTCACCACAAAGTGAGCAGTTCTTC. Translated: CASSPQSEQFF.

This clone was detected once. The CDR3 coding sequence is TGTGCCAGCAGTCCAGATTACTATGGCTACACCTTC. It encodes CASSPDYYGYTF. This sequence joins TRBV5-4 and TRBJ1-2; D unresolved. V lost 5 bases and J 3 bases, leaving 8 bases between the germline ends. CDR1 is SGHNT, CDR2 YYREEE, per germline (reference sequence). The CDR3 length is 12 residues.

The chain recombines TRBV6-1 with TRBJ2-1, with 7 bases aligning to TRBD1. Germline-derived CDR1 and CDR2 are MNHNS and SASEGT. This CDR3 comprises 15 residues. With 1 base clipped from V and 7 bases from J, the junction kept 7 bases outside the gene matches. As DNA, the CDR3 is TGTGCCAGCAGTGAAGGTAGGGGGCGAAAAAATGAGCAGTTCTTC. It translates to CASSEGRGRKNEQFF.

The rearrangement joins TRBV28 to TRBJ1-3; D unclear. Trimming removed 3 bases from V and 4 bases from J, with 10 bases in between. This CDR3 has 14 amino acids. Germline CDR1 and CDR2: MDHEN and SYDVKM. In nucleotides, the CDR3 is TGTGCCAGCAGTTTCCTAACACCCGGAAACACCATATATTTT. It is translated as CASSFLTPGNTIYF.

The gene calls are TRBV7-9 and TRBJ2-3, with 10 bases identical to TRBD1. CDR3 length: 16 amino acids. Germline CDR1 reads SEHNR; CDR2 reads FQNEAQ (reference sequence). Losses at the gene ends were 1 base for V and 8 bases for J; bases not matched to a gene: 9. CDR3 nucleotide sequence: TGTGCCAGCAGCTTAGATCCGGGACAGGGGTATAGTACGCAGTATTTT. Amino acids: CASSLDPGQGYSTQYF.

V and J are TRBV3-1 (or the pseudogene TRBV3-2) and TRBJ2-4, with D tentatively TRBD1 (5 bases). Germline CDR1 reads LGHDT; CDR2 reads YNNKEL (reference sequence). The CDR3 is made up of 14 amino acids. Trimming removed 1 base from V and 8 bases from J, with 12 bases in between. Here the CDR3 reads CASSQVLGQDIQYF. CDR3 nucleotide sequence: TGTGCCAGCAGCCAAGTTTTGGGGCAAGACATTCAGTACTTC.

The chain combines TRBV3-1 (or the pseudogene TRBV3-2) with TRBJ1-1, with a tentative D call TRBD1 (5 bases). The CDR3 consists of 14 residues. The V end lost 4 bases, the J end lost 6 bases, and 15 bases lay between the germline ends. Germline V gene lookup returns CDR1 LGHDT and CDR2 YNNKEL (reference sequence). CDR3 bases: TGTGCCAGCAGCCGGATCCCCCCAGGGTCTGAAGCTTTCTTT. It is translated as CASSRIPPGSEAFF.

V and J are TRBV6-1 and TRBJ1-5, with a tentative D call TRBD1 (5 bases). The CDR3 is 13 amino acids. V dropped 0 bases and J dropped 7 bases, with 7 bases sitting between them. CDR1 and CDR2 from the germline V gene are MNHNS and SASEGT. The DNA for the CDR3 is TGTGCCAGCAGTGAAGCGTGGGGGCAGCCCCAGCATTTT. Translation gives CASSEAWGQPQHF.

The V call is TRBV6-5, the J call TRBJ2-5, with TRBD2 as a possible D gene (5 bases). Germline CDR1 MNHEY, CDR2 SVGAGI. V gave up 5 bases and J gave up 2 bases, with 15 bases separating them. The CDR3 contains 15 residues. The CDR3, as DNA: TGTGCCAGCAGTCCGGGTCTAGGGAGTCAAGAGACCCAGTACTTC. As protein: CASSPGLGSQETQYF.

The rearrangement joins TRBV28 to TRBJ1-2; no definite D call. Germline CDR1 MDHEN, CDR2 SYDVKM. The CDR3 is made up of 12 amino acids. V lost 3 bases, J lost 8 bases, and 10 bases lay in between. CDR3 DNA: TGTGCCAGCAGTTTCCGTTATGAGGGCTACACCTTC. This sequence encodes CASSFRYEGYTF.

V is TRBV6-5 and J is TRBJ2-2; 8 nucleotides match TRBD1. This CDR3 has 16 residues. V shed 4 bases and J 6 bases; nucleotides not matched to a gene: 10. Germline V gene lookup returns CDR1 MNHEY and CDR2 SVGAGI. CDR3 region: CASSLDRAINAGELFF. CDR3 nucleotides: TGTGCCAGCAGTTTGGACAGGGCCATTAACGCCGGGGAGCTGTTTTTT.

The genes are TRBV20-1 and TRBJ2-1; D not resolved. The CDR3 totals 14 residues. CDR1 and CDR2 (germline): DFQATT, SNEGSKA (reference sequence). The ends were cut back, 3 bases at V and 4 bases at J, with 13 bases in the middle. The CDR3 protein is CSASSPLLYNEQFF. DNA of the CDR3: TGCAGTGCTAGTAGCCCCCTCTTATACAATGAGCAGTTCTTC.

V usage is TRBV6-5 and J usage is TRBJ2-5; D perhaps matches TRBD2 (6 bases). Trimming shortened V by 8 bases and J by 5 bases, and 12 bases separated the two germline ends. Germline CDR1 MNHEY, CDR2 SVGAGI. The CDR3 loop spans 12 amino acids. DNA for the CDR3: TGTGCCAGCCGGCGGGAAGGGGAGACCCAGTACTTC. Protein: CASRREGETQYF.

The chain employs TRBV20-1 and TRBJ1-1; no clear D gene. The CDR3 is 11 amino acids. The ends were cut back, 6 bases at V and 1 base at J, with 6 bases in the middle. CDR1 is DFQATT and CDR2 is SNEGSKA in the germline V gene (reference sequence). The CDR3 coding sequence is TGCAGTGCGGGAGAGAACACTGAAGCTTTCTTT. It specifies CSAGENTEAFF.

This clone is a singleton in its sample. The DNA for the CDR3 is TGTGCCAGCAGTGAATTCGGGGGCCATGAAAAACTGTTTTTT. Protein: CASSEFGGHEKLFF. J is TRBJ1-4 and V is TRBV25-1; D might be TRBD1 (6 bases). The CDR3 contains 14 residues. Trimming removed 1 base at V and 6 bases at J, with 9 bases between. The germline CDR1 and CDR2 sequences are MGHDK and SYGVNS.